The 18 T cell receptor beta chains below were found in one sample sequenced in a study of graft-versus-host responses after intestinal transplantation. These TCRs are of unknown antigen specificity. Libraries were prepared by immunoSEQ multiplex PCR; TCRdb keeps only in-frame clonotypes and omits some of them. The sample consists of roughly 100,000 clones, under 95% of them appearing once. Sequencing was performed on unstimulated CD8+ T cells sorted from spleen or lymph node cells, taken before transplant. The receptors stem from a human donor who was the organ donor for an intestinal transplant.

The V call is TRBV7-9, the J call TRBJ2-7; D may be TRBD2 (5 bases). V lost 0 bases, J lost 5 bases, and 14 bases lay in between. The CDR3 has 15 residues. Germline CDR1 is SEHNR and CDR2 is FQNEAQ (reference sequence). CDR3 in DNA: TGTGCCAGCAGCTTAGCGGGAGTGACGGGAAACGAGCAGTACTTC. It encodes CASSLAGVTGNEQYF.

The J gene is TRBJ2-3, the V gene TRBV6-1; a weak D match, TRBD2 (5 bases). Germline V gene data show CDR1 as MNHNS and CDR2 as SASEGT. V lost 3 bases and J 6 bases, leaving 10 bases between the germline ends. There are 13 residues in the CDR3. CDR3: CASSDYRRDTQYF. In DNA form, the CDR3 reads TGTGCCAGCAGTGATTATAGGAGGGATACGCAGTATTTT.

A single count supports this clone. The CDR3 DNA sequence: TGTGCCAGCAGTTCCCCGGGACAGGCCGACATCGAGCAGTACTTC. Encoded protein: CASSSPGQADIEQYF. The chain employs TRBV27 and TRBJ2-7; TRBD1 aligns across 8 bases. J was trimmed by 6 bases and V by 4 bases; bases with no gene match: 11. CDR3 length equals 15 residues. Germline V lookup: CDR1 MNHEY, CDR2 SMNVEV (reference sequence).

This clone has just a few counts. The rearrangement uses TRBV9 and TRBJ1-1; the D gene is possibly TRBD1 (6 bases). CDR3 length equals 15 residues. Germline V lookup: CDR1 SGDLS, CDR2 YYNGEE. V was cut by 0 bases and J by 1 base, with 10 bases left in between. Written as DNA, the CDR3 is TGTGCCAGCAGCGTAGCAGGGGATGGGAACACTGAAGCTTTCTTT. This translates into CASSVAGDGNTEAFF.

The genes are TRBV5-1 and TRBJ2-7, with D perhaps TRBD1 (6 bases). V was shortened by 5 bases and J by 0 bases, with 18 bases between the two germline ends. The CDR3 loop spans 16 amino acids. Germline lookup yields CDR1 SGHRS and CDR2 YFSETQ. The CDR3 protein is CASRGERQGTSYEQYF. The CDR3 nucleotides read TGCGCCAGCAGGGGGGAGCGGCAGGGGACCTCCTACGAGCAGTACTTC.

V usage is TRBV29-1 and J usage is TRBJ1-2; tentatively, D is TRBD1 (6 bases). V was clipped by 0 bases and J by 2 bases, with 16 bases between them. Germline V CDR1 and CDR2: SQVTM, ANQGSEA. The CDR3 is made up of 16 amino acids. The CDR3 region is CSVEDRAGVTNYGYTF. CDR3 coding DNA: TGCAGCGTTGAAGATCGGGCAGGGGTTACCAACTATGGCTACACCTTC.

For the CDR3, the DNA is TGTGCCAGCAGCTTGTCTTCAGGGCGTAACTATGGCTACACCTTC. Its protein product is CASSLSSGRNYGYTF. This chain connects TRBV5-6 to TRBJ1-2, with D maybe TRBD1 (5 bases). Per germline, CDR1 SGHDT and CDR2 YYEEEE. The CDR3 consists of 15 residues. Trimming cost V 1 base and J 1 base, with 11 bases left between them.

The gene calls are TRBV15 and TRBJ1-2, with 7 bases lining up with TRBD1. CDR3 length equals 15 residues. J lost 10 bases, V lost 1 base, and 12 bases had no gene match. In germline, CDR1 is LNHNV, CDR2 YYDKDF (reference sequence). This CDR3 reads CATSRVSGQNINYTF. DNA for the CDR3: TGTGCCACCAGCAGAGTTTCGGGACAGAATATAAACTACACCTTC. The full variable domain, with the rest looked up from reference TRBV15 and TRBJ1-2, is DAMVIQNPRYQVTQFGKPVTLSCSQTLNHNVMYWYQQKSSQAPKLLFHYYDKDFNNEADTPDNFQSRRPNTSFCFLDIRSPGLGDTAMYLCATSRVSGQNINYTFGSGTRLTVV.

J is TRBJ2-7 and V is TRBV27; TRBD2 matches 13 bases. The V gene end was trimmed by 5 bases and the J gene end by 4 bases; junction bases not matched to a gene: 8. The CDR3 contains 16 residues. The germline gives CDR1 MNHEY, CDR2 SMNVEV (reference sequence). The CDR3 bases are TGTGCCAGCAGTCCAGGACTAGCGGGGGCCGCATACGAGCAGTACTTC. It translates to CASSPGLAGAAYEQYF.

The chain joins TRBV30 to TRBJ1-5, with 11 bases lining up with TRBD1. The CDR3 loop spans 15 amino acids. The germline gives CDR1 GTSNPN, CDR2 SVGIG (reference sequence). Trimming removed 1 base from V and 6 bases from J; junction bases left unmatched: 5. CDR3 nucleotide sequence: TGTGCCTGGAGTGGAGGACAGGGGGCCGGTCAGCCCCAGCATTTT. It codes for CAWSGGQGAGQPQHF.

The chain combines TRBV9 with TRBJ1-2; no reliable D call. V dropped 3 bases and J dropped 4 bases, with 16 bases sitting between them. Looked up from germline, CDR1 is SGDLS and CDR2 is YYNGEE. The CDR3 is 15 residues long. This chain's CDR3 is CASSDPVSSGYGYTF. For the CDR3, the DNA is TGTGCCAGCAGCGACCCCGTATCGTCCGGCTATGGCTACACCTTC.

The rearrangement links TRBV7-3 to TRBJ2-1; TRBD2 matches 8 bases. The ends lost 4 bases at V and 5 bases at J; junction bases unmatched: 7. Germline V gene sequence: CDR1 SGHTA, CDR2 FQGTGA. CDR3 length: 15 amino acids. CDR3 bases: TGTGCCAGCAGCTCCCTGGCGGGGGGAGACAATGAGCAGTTCTTC. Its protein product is CASSSLAGGDNEQFF.

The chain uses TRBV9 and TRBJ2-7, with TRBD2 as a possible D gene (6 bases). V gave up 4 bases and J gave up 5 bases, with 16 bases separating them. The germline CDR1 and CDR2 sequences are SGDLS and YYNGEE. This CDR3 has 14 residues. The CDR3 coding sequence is TGTGCCAGCAGCTCTTGGGGGTCGGGGGACGAGCAGTACTTC. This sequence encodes CASSSWGSGDEQYF.

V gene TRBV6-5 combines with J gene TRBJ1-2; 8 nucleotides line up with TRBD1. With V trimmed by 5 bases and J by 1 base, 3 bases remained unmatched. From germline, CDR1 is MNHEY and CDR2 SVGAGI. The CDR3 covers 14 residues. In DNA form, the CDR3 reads TGTGCCAGCAGTCCGACAGGGGATAACTATGGCTACACCTTC. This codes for CASSPTGDNYGYTF.

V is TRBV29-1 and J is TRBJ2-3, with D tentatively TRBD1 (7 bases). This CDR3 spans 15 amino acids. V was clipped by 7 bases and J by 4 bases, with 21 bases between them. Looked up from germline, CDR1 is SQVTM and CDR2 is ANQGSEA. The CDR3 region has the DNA TGCAGCGGAAGGACAGGAGGGGGGCTTTCAGATACGCAGTATTTT. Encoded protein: CSGRTGGGLSDTQYF.

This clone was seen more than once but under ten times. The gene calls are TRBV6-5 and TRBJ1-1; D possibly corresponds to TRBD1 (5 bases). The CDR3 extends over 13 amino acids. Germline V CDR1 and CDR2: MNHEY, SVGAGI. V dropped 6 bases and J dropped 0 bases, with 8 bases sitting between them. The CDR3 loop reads CASSDSLNTEAFF. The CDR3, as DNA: TGTGCCAGCAGCGACAGTCTGAACACTGAAGCTTTCTTT.

The CDR3 sequence: CASSEEAGRNTWLLYTEAFF. CDR3 DNA sequence: TGTGCCAGCAGTGAAGAGGCAGGGAGGAACACCTGGCTTTTATACACTGAAGCTTTCTTT. The V gene is TRBV2, the J gene TRBJ1-1; D may be TRBD1 (5 bases). Germline V gene lookup returns CDR1 SNHLY and CDR2 FYNNEI. The CDR3 length is 20 residues. Trimming took 1 base from V and 3 from J, leaving 27 bases between them.

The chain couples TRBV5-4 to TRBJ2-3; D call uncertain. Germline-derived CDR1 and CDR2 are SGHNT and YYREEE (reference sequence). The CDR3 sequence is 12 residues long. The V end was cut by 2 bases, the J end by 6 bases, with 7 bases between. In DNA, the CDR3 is TGTGCCAGCAGCTTCGGGTCCGATACGCAGTATTTT. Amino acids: CASSFGSDTQYF.